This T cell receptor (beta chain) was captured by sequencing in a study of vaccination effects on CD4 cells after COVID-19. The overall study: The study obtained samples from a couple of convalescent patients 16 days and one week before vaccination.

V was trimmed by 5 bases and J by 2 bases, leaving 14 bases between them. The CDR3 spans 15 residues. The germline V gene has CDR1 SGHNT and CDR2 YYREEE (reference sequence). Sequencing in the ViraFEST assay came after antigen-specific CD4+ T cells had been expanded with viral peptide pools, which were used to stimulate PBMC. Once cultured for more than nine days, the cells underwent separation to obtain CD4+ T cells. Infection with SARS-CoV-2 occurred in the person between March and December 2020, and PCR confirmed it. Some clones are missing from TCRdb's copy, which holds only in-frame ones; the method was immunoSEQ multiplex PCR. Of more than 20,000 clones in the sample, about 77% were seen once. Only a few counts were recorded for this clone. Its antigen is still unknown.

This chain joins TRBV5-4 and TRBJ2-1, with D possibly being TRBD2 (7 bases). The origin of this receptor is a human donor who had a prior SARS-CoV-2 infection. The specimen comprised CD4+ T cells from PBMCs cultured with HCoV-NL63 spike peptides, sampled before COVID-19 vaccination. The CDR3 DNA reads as TGTGCCAGCAGGTGGAAGGGGGGGGCCTACAATGAGCAGTTCTTC. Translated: CASRWKGGAYNEQFF. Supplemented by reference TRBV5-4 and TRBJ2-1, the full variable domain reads ETGVTQSPTHLIKTRGQQVTLRCSSQSGHNTVSWYQQALGQGPQFIFQYYREEENGRGNFPPRFSGLQFPNYSSELNVNALELDDSALYLCASRWKGGAYNEQFFGPGTRLTVL.